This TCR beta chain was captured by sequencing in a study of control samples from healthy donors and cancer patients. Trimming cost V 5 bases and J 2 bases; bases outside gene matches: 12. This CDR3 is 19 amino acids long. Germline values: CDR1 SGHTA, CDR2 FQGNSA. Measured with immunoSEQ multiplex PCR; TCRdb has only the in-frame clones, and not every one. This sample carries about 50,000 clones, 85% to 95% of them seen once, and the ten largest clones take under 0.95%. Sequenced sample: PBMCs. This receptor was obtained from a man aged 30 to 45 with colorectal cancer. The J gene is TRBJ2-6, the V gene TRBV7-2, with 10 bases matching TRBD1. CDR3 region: CASSHLVRQGAAGANVLTF. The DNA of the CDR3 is TGTGCCAGCAGCCACCTGGTAAGACAGGGGGCGGCTGGGGCCAACGTCCTGACTTTC. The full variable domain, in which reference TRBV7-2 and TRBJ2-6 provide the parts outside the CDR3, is GAGVSQSPSNKVTEKGKDVELRCDPISGHTALYWYRQSLGQGLEFLIYFQGNSAPDKSGLPSDRFSAERTGGSVSTLTIQRTQQEDSAVYLCASSHLVRQGAAGANVLTFGAGSRLTVL.